These T cell receptor beta chains were read from a single sample in a study of blood T cell repertoires in COVID-19. Data came from immunoSEQ multiplex PCR; TCRdb stores just in-frame clones and leaves some out. The profile shows roughly 250,000 clones, 88% of them singletons. The source material was peripheral blood. These receptors were taken from a man aged 55 to 70 who had recovered from COVID-19. CDR3s include the opening cysteine and the closing phenylalanine or tryptophan. D genes are given only for firm matches. A clone size is listed for some rows: how often the clone was seen (once, few, many), or a class if it is expanded.

TRBJ2-7	.	once	TRBV30	TGTGCCTGGAGTTCGCGGTACGAGCAGTACTTC	CAWSSRYEQYF
TRBJ1-2	.	.	TRBV7-2	TGTGCCAGCAGCTTAGATACGGAGAATGGCTACACCTTC	CASSLDTENGYTF
TRBJ1-2	TRBD1	.	TRBV27	TGTGCCAGCAGTCGACAGGGTTATGGCTACACCTTC	CASSRQGYGYTF
TRBJ2-1	TRBD2	.	TRBV5-4	TGTGCCAGCAGCTTGGAATCTAGCGGGGGGGCCCATGAGCAGTTCTTC	CASSLESSGGAHEQFF
TRBJ1-2	.	.	TRBV24-1	TGTGCCACCAGTGATGTGGGAGTCACCTATGGCTACACCTTC	CATSDVGVTYGYTF
TRBJ2-7	.	.	TRBV3-1/TRBV3-2	TGTGCCAGCAGCGATAGCGCCTTTCATTCCTACGAGCAGTACTTC	CASSDSAFHSYEQYF
TRBJ1-6	.	.	TRBV18	TGTGCCAGCTCCCGGGGAGTTAATTCACCCCTCCACTTT	CASSRGVNSPLHF
TRBJ1-4	TRBD1	.	TRBV5-7	TGTGCCAGCAGCGACCGGGACAGGGACGGGGAACTGTTTTTT	CASSDRDRDGELFF
TRBJ2-1	.	once	TRBV4-2	TGTGCCAGCAGCCCTGACAGACATAACAATGAGCAGTTCTTC	CASSPDRHNNEQFF
TRBJ2-4	TRBD1	.	TRBV10-1	TGCGCCAGCAGTGAGGGACAGGGAACCAAAAACATTCAGTACTTC	CASSEGQGTKNIQYF
TRBJ2-1	.	.	TRBV9	TGTGCCAGCAGCGTAGTCACGGGGTCCTACAATGAGCAGTTCTTC	CASSVVTGSYNEQFF
TRBJ2-7	.	.	TRBV3-1/TRBV3-2	TGTGCCAGCAGCCAAGAAAGCTTTAGCGGATCCCTCGAGCAGTACTTC	CASSQESFSGSLEQYF